This TCR beta chain was recorded in a study of T cell repertoires in cytomegalovirus infection. Concerning this clonotype: No antigen is known for it.

Germline CDR1 and CDR2: MGHRA and YSYEKL. Trimming removed 0 bases from V and 6 bases from J, with 17 bases in between. CDR3 size: 17 residues. Study-level points and caveats: HLA-C-restricted TCR beta clonotypes specific for CMV led the ex vivo response. CMV carriers with the relevant HLA were identified by cumulative public TCR beta family frequency.

TCRdb independently ran MiXCR on the reads; one entry per CDR3 protein. The sample holds about 770,000 distinct CDR3 sequences; about 29% are singletons and the top ten take around 13%. The rearrangement uses TRBV4-1 and TRBJ1-4; D might be TRBD1 (6 bases). The specimen was cultured CD8+ T cells from PBMCs, collected from culture after CMV antigen stimulation. The sequence derives from a human donor in good health (CMV status not recorded). Some clones in this sample may be carry-over from other donors' samples. CDR3 in DNA: TGCGCCAGCAGCCAAGAAGGACTCAGGGGTCGTGATGAAAAACTGTTTTTT. This codes for CASSQEGLRGRDEKLFF.